The T cell receptor beta chain under discussion was sequenced for a study of blood T cell repertoires in COVID-19. Original methodology: The authors estimated nucleated cell counts from reference gene primer amplification. The protocol was immunoSEQ multiplex PCR, while the TCRdb copy is restricted to in-frame clones and leaves out a portion. D and trimming come from the DNA, and the V and J calls and clone size come from that table. The sample yields 310,000 or so clones, roughly 87% seen once. Seattle patients were enrolled during active infection and followed longitudinally. This clone was observed once. The sample consisted of peripheral blood. This TCR was recovered from a man aged 25 to 40 with COVID-19, enrolled during active disease.

The CDR3 DNA reads as TGCGCCAGCTCCTTGACTAGCCTATCCTCCGATGAGCAGTTCTTC. Amino acids: CASSLTSLSSDEQFF. The chain combines TRBV10-2 with TRBJ2-1, with 7 bases lining up with TRBD2. The CDR3 sequence is 15 residues long. Germline V gene sequence: CDR1 WSHSY, CDR2 SAAADI. Trimming removed 8 bases from V and 8 bases from J; junction bases left unmatched: 15.